This T cell receptor (beta chain) was sequenced in a study of cytomegalovirus exposure and HLA in healthy donors. Study-wide results and caveats: Later findings reportedly placed an Asian-associated ancestry cluster below the approximately 670-donor mean for N-insertions. Associated with cytomegalovirus, according to the listing, were 150 to 200 TCR beta chains.

The CDR3 is made up of 15 amino acids. Germline V gene lookup returns CDR1 SGHDT and CDR2 YYEEEE. V lost 0 bases and J 11 bases, leaving 19 bases between the germline ends. The PCR had 60 Vbeta and 13 Jbeta primers. Original data processing: In a later analysis, the count reached some 73 million unique TCR beta chains, with 10 million to 14 million shared. TCRdb's copy holds only in-frame clones and misses some; the assay was immunoSEQ multiplex PCR. Clone size and the V and J calls come from that table; the DNA yielded D and trimming. The repertoire holds about 120,000 clones, about 80% seen once, with 2% to 2.5% in the top ten. This clone came up once. What it binds is unknown.

V and J are TRBV5-6 and TRBJ2-3, with a possible D match to TRBD1 (6 bases). The origin of this receptor is a human donor in good health. Sequencing was performed on PBMCs. In DNA form, the CDR3 reads TGTGCCAGCAGCTTGGCAGGGGCCGACCTTAGGGGGCAGTATTTT. Residues: CASSLAGADLRGQYF.